These 8 T cell receptor beta chains were sequenced from one sample in a study of T cells after yellow fever vaccination. One entry per CDR3 protein, called by TCRdb with MiXCR from the 5' RACE reads. This sample has some 240,000 distinct CDR3 sequences, with 5.2% found just once. Material: CD4+ T cells sorted from PBMCs, obtained on the day of the yellow fever booster vaccination. The receptor set was obtained from a man younger than 30 who received the YFV17D yellow fever vaccine.

This clonotype was picked up many times. The V gene is TRBV25-1, the J gene TRBJ2-3, with D maybe TRBD1 (5 bases). Trimming cost V 0 bases and J 3 bases, with 7 bases left between them. This CDR3 region has 14 residues. Germline V gives CDR1 MGHDK, CDR2 SYGVNS. The CDR3 protein is CASSEYGATDTQYF. Written as DNA, the CDR3 is TGTGCCAGCAGTGAATATGGGGCAACAGATACGCAGTATTTT.

This chain links TRBV12-3 or TRBV12-4 with TRBJ2-5; no clear D gene. CDR3 length equals 14 residues. Trimming took 8 bases from V and 0 from J, leaving 13 bases between them. CDR3 residues: CASAMRSHQETQYF. The CDR3 nucleotides read TGTGCCAGCGCTATGAGGAGCCACCAAGAGACCCAGTACTTC.

The chain joins TRBV4-3 to TRBJ2-3, with a tentative D call TRBD1 (6 bases). CDR1 and CDR2 (germline): LGHNA, YSLEER. The CDR3 is 19 residues long. Trimming left V 1 base short and J 0 bases short, with 20 bases between. The CDR3 region has the DNA TGCGCCAGCAGCCAAGGGAGCTTTAGAATGGGGGCTAGCACAGATACGCAGTATTTT. The encoded protein is CASSQGSFRMGASTDTQYF.

This clonotype was recorded at least ten times. J is TRBJ2-2 and V is TRBV11-1, with D perhaps matching TRBD1 or TRBD2 (6 bases each). The CDR3 is made up of 16 amino acids. V gave up 5 bases and J gave up 0 bases, with 13 bases separating them. The germline gives CDR1 SGHAT, CDR2 FQDESV (reference sequence). CDR3 sequence (DNA): TGTGCCAGCAGCCAGGAGGGGGGTTCGAACACCGGGGAGCTGTTTTTT. Translating gives CASSQEGGSNTGELFF.

This chain connects TRBV3-1 to TRBJ2-7; D call uncertain. The CDR3 loop spans 13 amino acids. Trimming removed 3 bases from V and 3 bases from J, with 9 bases in between. CDR1 and CDR2 (germline): LGHDT, YNNKEL (reference sequence). The CDR3 DNA reads TGTGCCAGCAGCCATATTAGAGGCTACGAGCAGTACTTC. Translated, it gives CASSHIRGYEQYF.

V is TRBV18 and J is TRBJ2-2, with D possibly matching TRBD2 (6 bases). Looked up from germline, CDR1 is KGHSH and CDR2 is LQKENI. With 0 bases removed from V and 1 base from J, the gap between germline ends came to 12 bases. The CDR3 runs 17 residues. As DNA, the CDR3 is TGTGCCAGCTCACCACCGGGAGGCCTCAGGAACACCGGGGAGCTGTTTTTT. This encodes CASSPPGGLRNTGELFF.

V gene TRBV6-2 or TRBV6-3 combines with J gene TRBJ2-2; D gene uncertain. V lost 7 bases to trimming and J lost 0 bases, with 12 bases between them. Germline loops: CDR1 MNHEY, CDR2 SVGEGT. This CDR3 region has 15 residues. The CDR3 sequence: CASTGASPNTGELFF. CDR3 in DNA: TGTGCCAGCACTGGTGCTAGTCCGAACACCGGGGAGCTGTTTTTT.

This clonotype was found a few times. The rearrangement uses TRBV5-1 and TRBJ1-2; 9 nucleotides align to TRBD1. The CDR3 is made up of 15 amino acids. Trimming cost V 6 bases and J 6 bases; bases outside gene matches: 12. Germline assignment: CDR1 SGHRS and CDR2 YFSETQ. The CDR3 bases are TGCGCCAGCAACATCGGGACAGGGCTCTCCAATGGCTACACCTTC. Its protein is CASNIGTGLSNGYTF.